These T cell receptor beta chains were read from a single sample in a study of blood T cells in healthy people across ages. From the 5' RACE reads, TCRdb called clonotypes with MiXCR, one entry per CDR3 protein. The sample lists around 970,000 distinct CDR3 sequences; just over 50% were seen once. Sequenced material: blood. The receptors stem from a woman aged 55-75 years in good health. Each CDR3 is given with its conserved first and last residue. The order of the fields is clone size, D gene, V gene, J gene, CDR3 DNA, CDR3 protein. D genes are given only for firm matches. For some rows the clone size is stated as once, few or many, or as a class when expanded; others skip it.

size: NA; D: NA; V: TRBV6-6; J: TRBJ2-1; DNA: TGTGCCAGCAGCAGCAACTTTGAGCAGTTCTTC; CDR3: CASSSNFEQFF
size: NA; D: NA; V: TRBV20-1; J: TRBJ2-4; DNA: TGCAGTGCTAGACCAAGCACCACTCCCAAAAACATTCAGTACTTC; CDR3: CSARPSTTPKNIQYF
size: NA; D: TRBD2; V: TRBV7-2; J: TRBJ2-1; DNA: TGTGCCAGCAGCCAAGGGGCCGGGACTAGCAATTTCTACAATGAGCAGTTCTTC; CDR3: CASSQGAGTSNFYNEQFF
size: NA; D: TRBD2; V: TRBV11-2; J: TRBJ2-1; DNA: TGTGCCAGCAGCTTATCACTAGCGGGAGGAATCTACAATGAGCAGTTCTTC; CDR3: CASSLSLAGGIYNEQFF
size: NA; D: NA; V: TRBV4-1; J: TRBJ2-7; DNA: TGCGCCAGCAGCCAAGATATCGGGAGAGGGGCTATCTACGAGCAGTACTTC; CDR3: CASSQDIGRGAIYEQYF
size: few; D: NA; V: TRBV6-1; J: TRBJ1-5; DNA: TGTGCCAGCAGTGAAGCGGCGGGGCTCGGTCAGCCCCAGCATTTT; CDR3: CASSEAAGLGQPQHF
size: few; D: NA; V: TRBV12-3/TRBV12-4; J: TRBJ2-7; DNA: TGTGCCAGCAGAGCGGCGGCGGAGTGGGGCGAGCAGTACTTC; CDR3: CASRAAAEWGEQYF
size: few; D: NA; V: TRBV29-1; J: TRBJ2-3; DNA: TGCAGCGTTAGAGAACAGCAAACGCAGTATTTT; CDR3: CSVREQQTQYF
size: NA; D: NA; V: TRBV24-1; J: TRBJ2-3; DNA: TGTGCCACCAGTGATCTGCAAGGGGACATTTCCAGCACAGATACGCAGTATTTT; CDR3: CATSDLQGDISSTDTQYF
size: NA; D: TRBD1; V: TRBV4-3; J: TRBJ1-5; DNA: TGCGCCAGCAGCCAAGTCCTCAGGGGGCGAGAAGAGAGCAATCAGCCCCAGCATTTT; CDR3: CASSQVLRGREESNQPQHF
size: NA; D: TRBD2; V: TRBV6-2/TRBV6-3; J: TRBJ2-2; DNA: TGTGCCAGCAGCTCCGCCGGACTAGCTGTCCCATGGAACACCGGGGAGCTGTTTTTT; CDR3: CASSSAGLAVPWNTGELFF
size: NA; D: NA; V: TRBV6-5; J: TRBJ2-1; DNA: TGTGCCAGCAGTTATTACGGGGCTAGCGCGTACAATGAGCAGTTCTTC; CDR3: CASSYYGASAYNEQFF
size: NA; D: TRBD2; V: TRBV3-1; J: TRBJ2-5; DNA: TGTGCCAGCAGCCAAGATCAGCTAGCGGGTGTATGGCAGTACTTC; CDR3: CASSQDQLAGVWQYF
size: NA; D: TRBD2; V: TRBV29-1; J: TRBJ2-3; DNA: TGCAGCGTTGAACTCCTAGCGGACCCGGTGCTCCTCACAGATACGCAGTATTTT; CDR3: CSVELLADPVLLTDTQYF
size: NA; D: NA; V: TRBV6-5; J: TRBJ2-1; DNA: TGTGCCAGCAGTACCCCACGGCCAAGGACCCACAATGAGCAGTTCTTC; CDR3: CASSTPRPRTHNEQFF
size: NA; D: NA; V: TRBV6-6; J: TRBJ2-3; DNA: TGTGCCAGCAGAGAAATGACTACCACAGATACGCAGTATTTT; CDR3: CASREMTTTDTQYF
size: NA; D: TRBD1; V: TRBV20-1; J: TRBJ2-3; DNA: TGCAGTGCTAGCGACAGGGGGAAAACAGATACGCAGTATTTT; CDR3: CSASDRGKTDTQYF
size: NA; D: NA; V: TRBV4-1; J: TRBJ2-7; DNA: TGCGCCAGCAGCCCGTTTGGTACCGGCTTCGACGAGCAGTACTTC; CDR3: CASSPFGTGFDEQYF
size: NA; D: NA; V: TRBV5-1; J: TRBJ2-7; DNA: TGCGCCAGCAGCTTGGATCCGGGTATGGGATATCGCGAGCAGTACTTC; CDR3: CASSLDPGMGYREQYF
size: few; D: NA; V: TRBV7-2; J: TRBJ1-2; DNA: TGTGCCAGCACCAGGGGACGTGCCTACACCTTC; CDR3: CASTRGRAYTF
size: once; D: NA; V: TRBV25-1; J: TRBJ2-7; DNA: TGTGCCAGCAGATCCGGGACTCCCTACAATGAGCAGTACTTC; CDR3: CASRSGTPYNEQYF
size: few; D: NA; V: TRBV10-3; J: TRBJ2-1; DNA: TGTGCCATCGGGAGAGGGCTGACTGGGGATGAGCAGTTCTTC; CDR3: CAIGRGLTGDEQFF
size: few; D: TRBD2; V: TRBV6-4; J: TRBJ2-1; DNA: TGTGCCAGCAGTCATTACCCCGGGACTAGCGGATTCAATGAGCAGTTCTTC; CDR3: CASSHYPGTSGFNEQFF
size: few; D: NA; V: TRBV6-5; J: TRBJ2-5; DNA: TGTGCCAGCAGTTACTTCCAAGGGGCGGAAGAAGAGACCCAGTACTTC; CDR3: CASSYFQGAEEETQYF
size: few; D: NA; V: TRBV28; J: TRBJ2-3; DNA: TGTGCCAGCAGAGGCCCTTATACGCAGTATTTT; CDR3: CASRGPYTQYF
size: NA; D: TRBD2; V: TRBV3-1; J: TRBJ2-7; DNA: TGTGCCAGCGCGATAGCGGGAGACCCGAGCTCCTACGAGCAGTACTTC; CDR3: CASAIAGDPSSYEQYF
size: NA; D: TRBD2; V: TRBV7-2; J: TRBJ2-3; DNA: TGTGCCAGCAGAACTCCGGGAGGGCCGTATACGCAGTATTTT; CDR3: CASRTPGGPYTQYF
size: NA; D: NA; V: TRBV9; J: TRBJ1-3; DNA: TGTGCCAGCAGCGTAGCGCTCGGGTTTTCTGGAAACACCATATATTTT; CDR3: CASSVALGFSGNTIYF
size: NA; D: TRBD1; V: TRBV25-1; J: TRBJ2-5; DNA: TGTGCCAGCAGTGACCTCACAGGGGGCGGGAGTGAGACCCAGTACTTC; CDR3: CASSDLTGGGSETQYF
size: NA; D: NA; V: TRBV12-3/TRBV12-4; J: TRBJ1-4; DNA: TGTGCCAGCAGTTACAGTCGGACGGAACTGTTTTTT; CDR3: CASSYSRTELFF
size: few; D: TRBD2; V: TRBV11-3; J: TRBJ2-3; DNA: TGTGCCAGCAGCCAGACTAGCGGGTTCACAGATACGCAGTATTTT; CDR3: CASSQTSGFTDTQYF
size: NA; D: TRBD2; V: TRBV20-1; J: TRBJ2-3; DNA: TGCAGTGCTAGTTGGTGGGAGGGGCCAGATACGCAGTATTTT; CDR3: CSASWWEGPDTQYF
size: once; D: TRBD2; V: TRBV11-2; J: TRBJ2-2; DNA: TGTGCCAGCAGCCCCCCGGGACTAGAAAGTGTCACCGGGGAGCTGTTTTTT; CDR3: CASSPPGLESVTGELFF
size: few; D: NA; V: TRBV7-9; J: TRBJ2-3; DNA: TGTGCCAGCAGCTTAGCGCAGGAGTATTTT; CDR3: CASSLAQEYF
size: NA; D: NA; V: TRBV3-1; J: TRBJ1-5; DNA: TGTGCCACCAGCCAAGAAAGGGGAGGAGTGTACAATCAGCCCCAGCATTTT; CDR3: CATSQERGGVYNQPQHF
size: few; D: NA; V: TRBV29-1; J: TRBJ2-1; DNA: TGCAGCGTTCAACGAGGGACCAACGACTACAATGAGCAGTTCTTC; CDR3: CSVQRGTNDYNEQFF
size: NA; D: NA; V: TRBV6-5; J: TRBJ2-2; DNA: TGTGCCAGCAGGAAGAGTACGAACACCGGGGAGCTGTTTTTT; CDR3: CASRKSTNTGELFF
size: few; D: NA; V: TRBV6-5; J: TRBJ2-7; DNA: TGTGCCAGCAGTACACCCGGGGGCAAAGGGGGCTACGAGCAGTACTTC; CDR3: CASSTPGGKGGYEQYF
size: many; D: NA; V: TRBV4-2; J: TRBJ2-3; DNA: TGCGCCAGCAGCCAAGGCGAGGCTGATACGCAGTATTTT; CDR3: CASSQGEADTQYF
size: NA; D: TRBD1; V: TRBV25-1; J: TRBJ2-5; DNA: TGTGCCAGCAATGGTGACAGGGGTTTTGAGACCCAGTACTTC; CDR3: CASNGDRGFETQYF
size: NA; D: TRBD2; V: TRBV20-1; J: TRBJ2-1; DNA: TGCAGTACCCGGACTAGCGGGAGGGTCTACAATGAGCAGTTCTTC; CDR3: CSTRTSGRVYNEQFF
size: NA; D: NA; V: TRBV15; J: TRBJ2-3; DNA: TGTGCCACCAGCAGAGAGCTAGCGCCTAGCACAGATACGCAGTATTTT; CDR3: CATSRELAPSTDTQYF
size: NA; D: NA; V: TRBV9; J: TRBJ2-3; DNA: TGTGCCAGCAGCGTAGAGGTCGATGGTACGCAGTATTTT; CDR3: CASSVEVDGTQYF
size: few; D: NA; V: TRBV4-1; J: TRBJ1-6; DNA: TGCGCCAGCAGCCAATCCGTCCTCACCTATTCACCCCTCCACTTT; CDR3: CASSQSVLTYSPLHF
size: few; D: NA; V: TRBV21-1; J: TRBJ1-5; DNA: TGTGCCAGCAGCATAAGCGCCCAGCATTTT; CDR3: CASSISAQHF
size: NA; D: NA; V: TRBV30; J: TRBJ2-1; DNA: TGTGCCTGGACCGCTAACAATGAGCAGTTCTTC; CDR3: CAWTANNEQFF
size: NA; D: NA; V: TRBV5-6; J: TRBJ2-7; DNA: TGTGCCGGAACGACACGGGGCGCCTACGAGCAGTACTTC; CDR3: CAGTTRGAYEQYF
size: NA; D: NA; V: TRBV7-9; J: TRBJ1-6; DNA: TGTGCCAGCAGCTTAGCGGGCCAGGGAAATTCACCCCTCCACTTT; CDR3: CASSLAGQGNSPLHF
size: NA; D: NA; V: TRBV12-3/TRBV12-4; J: TRBJ2-7; DNA: TGTGCCAGCTCGACAGCCTCCTACAATGAGCAGTACTTC; CDR3: CASSTASYNEQYF
size: NA; D: NA; V: TRBV3-1; J: TRBJ2-7; DNA: TGTGCCAGCAGCCAAGTCGACTTCTACGAGCAGTACTTC; CDR3: CASSQVDFYEQYF
size: NA; D: NA; V: TRBV20-1; J: TRBJ1-4; DNA: TGCAGTGCTAGGGGGGGGGGACCAACTAATGAAAAACTGTTTTTT; CDR3: CSARGGGPTNEKLFF
size: NA; D: NA; V: TRBV28; J: TRBJ1-2; DNA: TGTGCCAGCAGTCAGGTCACGGGGGCGGTTGGCTACACCTTC; CDR3: CASSQVTGAVGYTF
size: few; D: TRBD1; V: TRBV18; J: TRBJ2-7; DNA: TGTGCCAGCTCACCGGGACAGACAGCTTACGAGCAGTACTTC; CDR3: CASSPGQTAYEQYF
size: NA; D: NA; V: TRBV5-1; J: TRBJ2-1; DNA: TGCGCCAGCAGCTTGGAAGGGTCAGATTACAATGAGCAGTTCTTC; CDR3: CASSLEGSDYNEQFF